This T cell receptor (beta chain) appears in the sequencing data of a study of cytomegalovirus exposure and HLA in healthy donors. Findings and caveats of the study: In an earlier analysis, about 87% or about 30%: the productive usage of most TCR beta V segments. Exclusion as indistinguishable affected some V segments, including TRBV6-2 and TRBV6-3.

CDR1 and CDR2 (germline): MNHEY, SVGAGI. This CDR3 is built from 15 residues. The J segment lost 2 bases and the V segment lost 6 bases, leaving 6 bases of the junction unmatched. As concerns this clone: Its target is unknown.

PCR used 60 Vbeta primers and 13 Jbeta primers. Profiling relied on immunoSEQ multiplex PCR, and the TCRdb table lists in-frame clones only, not all of them. The data show approximately 150,000 clones, around 86% seen once. Sequencing used PBMCs. The TCR originated in a human donor in good health. This chain connects TRBV6-5 to TRBJ2-7; 11 bases are a match to TRBD1. CDR3 sequence: CASRPPGQGAYEQYF. For the CDR3, the DNA is TGTGCCAGCAGACCCCCGGGACAGGGGGCCTACGAGCAGTACTTC.